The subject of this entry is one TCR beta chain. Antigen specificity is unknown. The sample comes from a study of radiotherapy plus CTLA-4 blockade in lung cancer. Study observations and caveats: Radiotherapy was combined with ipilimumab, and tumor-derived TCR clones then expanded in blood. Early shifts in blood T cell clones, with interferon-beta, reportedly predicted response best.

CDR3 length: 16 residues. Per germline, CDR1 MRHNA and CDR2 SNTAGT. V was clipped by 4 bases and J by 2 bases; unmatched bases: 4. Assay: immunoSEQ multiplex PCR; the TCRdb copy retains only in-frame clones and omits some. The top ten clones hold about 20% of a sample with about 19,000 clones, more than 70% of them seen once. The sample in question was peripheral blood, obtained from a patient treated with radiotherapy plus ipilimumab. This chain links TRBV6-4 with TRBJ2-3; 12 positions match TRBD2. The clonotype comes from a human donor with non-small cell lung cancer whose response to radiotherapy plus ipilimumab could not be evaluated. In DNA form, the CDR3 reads TGTGCCAGCAGTGTCCTAGCGGGAGGGGTCACAGATACGCAGTATTTT. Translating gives CASSVLAGGVTDTQYF.